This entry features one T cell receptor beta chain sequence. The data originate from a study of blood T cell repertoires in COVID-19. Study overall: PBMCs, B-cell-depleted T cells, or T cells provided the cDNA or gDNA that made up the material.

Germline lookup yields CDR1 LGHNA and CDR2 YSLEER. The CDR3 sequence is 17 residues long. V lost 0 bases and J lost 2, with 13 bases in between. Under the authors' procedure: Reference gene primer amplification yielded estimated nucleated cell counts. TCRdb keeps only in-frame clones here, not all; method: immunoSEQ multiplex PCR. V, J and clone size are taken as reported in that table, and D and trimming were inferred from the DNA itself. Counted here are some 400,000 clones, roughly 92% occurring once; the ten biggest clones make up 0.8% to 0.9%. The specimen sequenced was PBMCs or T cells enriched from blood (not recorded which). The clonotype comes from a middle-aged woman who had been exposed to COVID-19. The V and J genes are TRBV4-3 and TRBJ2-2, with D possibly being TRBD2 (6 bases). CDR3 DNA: TGCGCCAGCAGCCAAGATGAGGGCGGGGCTAACACCGGGGAGCTGTTTTTT. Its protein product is CASSQDEGGANTGELFF.